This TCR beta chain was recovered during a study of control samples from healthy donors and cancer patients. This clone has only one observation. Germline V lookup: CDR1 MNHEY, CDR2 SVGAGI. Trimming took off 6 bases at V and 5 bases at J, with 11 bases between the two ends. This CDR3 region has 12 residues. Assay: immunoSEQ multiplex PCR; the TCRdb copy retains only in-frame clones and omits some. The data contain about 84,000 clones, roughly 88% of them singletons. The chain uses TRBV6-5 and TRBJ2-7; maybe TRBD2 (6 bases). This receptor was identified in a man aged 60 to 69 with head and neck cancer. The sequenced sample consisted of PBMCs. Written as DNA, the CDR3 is TGTGCCAGCAGGCGGGCGGGGAACGAGCAGTACTTC. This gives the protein CASRRAGNEQYF.